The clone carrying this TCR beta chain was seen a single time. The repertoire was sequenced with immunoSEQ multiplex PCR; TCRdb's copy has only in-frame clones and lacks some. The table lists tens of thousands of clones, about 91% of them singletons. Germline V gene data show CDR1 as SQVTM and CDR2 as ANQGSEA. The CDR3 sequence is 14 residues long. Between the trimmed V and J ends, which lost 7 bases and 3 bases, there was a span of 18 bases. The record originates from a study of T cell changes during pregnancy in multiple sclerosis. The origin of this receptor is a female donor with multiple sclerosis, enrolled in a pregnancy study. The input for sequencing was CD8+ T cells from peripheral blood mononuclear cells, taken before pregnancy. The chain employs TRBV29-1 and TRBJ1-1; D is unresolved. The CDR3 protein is CSDTISVMDTEAFF. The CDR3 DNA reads TGCAGCGATACTATTTCAGTAATGGACACTGAAGCTTTCTTT.